The 23 T cell receptor beta chains given below trace back to one sample, sequenced in a study of blood T cell repertoires in COVID-19. Some clones are missing from TCRdb's copy, which holds only in-frame ones; the method was immunoSEQ multiplex PCR. The sample includes 150,000 to 200,000 clones, more than 60% of them seen just once. The sample taken for sequencing was peripheral blood. All receptors derive from a man aged 50 to 60 who had recovered from COVID-19.

The J gene is TRBJ2-3, the V gene TRBV5-4, with TRBD2 identical over 12 bases. Looked up from germline, CDR1 is SGHNT and CDR2 is YYREEE (reference sequence). This CDR3 region has 17 residues. V lost 0 bases and J lost 5; bases outside the gene matches: 7. DNA of the CDR3: TGTGCCAGCAGCTTGGGTGGGGCTAGCGGGAGGGGAGATACGCAGTATTTT. It yields the protein CASSLGGASGRGDTQYF.

V gene TRBV7-7 combines with J gene TRBJ2-3; D possibly corresponds to TRBD2 (5 bases). With 4 bases removed from V and 0 bases from J, the gap between germline ends came to 8 bases. The CDR3 is 14 residues long. The germline gives CDR1 SSHAT, CDR2 FNYEAQ (reference sequence). Here the CDR3 reads CASSSTTSTDTQYF. The CDR3 nucleotides are TGTGCCAGCAGCTCGACTACTAGCACAGATACGCAGTATTTT.

The CDR3 sequence: CASTRGLAGADEQFF. The CDR3, as DNA: TGTGCCAGCACCAGGGGACTAGCGGGTGCCGATGAGCAGTTCTTC. The gene calls are TRBV7-6 and TRBJ2-1, with 12 bases that match TRBD2. V was pared by 7 bases and J by 8 bases, with 9 bases of the junction left unmatched. Germline V gives CDR1 SGHVS, CDR2 FNYEAQ. This CDR3 comprises 15 residues.

V is TRBV19 and J is TRBJ2-1, with a weak D call TRBD2 (6 bases). From germline, CDR1 is LNHDA and CDR2 SQIVND (reference sequence). This CDR3 has 17 amino acids. V lost 0 bases and J 1 base, leaving 13 bases between the germline ends. The chain's CDR3 is CASSIDLASVSYNEQFF. The CDR3 nucleotides are TGTGCCAGTAGTATAGATCTGGCTAGCGTTTCCTACAATGAGCAGTTCTTC.

In its sample, this clone was seen a few times. The genes are TRBV4-1 and TRBJ2-5; 7 bases align to TRBD2. This CDR3 is 16 amino acids long. CDR1 MGHRA and CDR2 YSYEKL come from the germline V gene. The V segment lost 4 bases and the J segment 4 bases; nucleotides outside the gene matches: 12. The CDR3, as DNA: TGCGCCAGCAGCCCTTATGGCGGGAGACCAGGAGAGACCCAGTACTTC. Its protein is CASSPYGGRPGETQYF.

The count of this clone is one. The rearrangement joins TRBV28 to TRBJ2-1; 10 bases line up with TRBD2. V lost 5 bases and J lost 7; bases outside the gene matches: 17. Germline V gene data show CDR1 as MDHEN and CDR2 as SYDVKM. The CDR3 is made up of 18 amino acids. The CDR3 region is CASSTRKASGRGGNEQFF. The CDR3 DNA reads as TGTGCCAGCAGTACCCGGAAGGCTAGCGGGAGAGGGGGGAATGAGCAGTTCTTC.

The chain combines TRBV27 with TRBJ2-1, with 9 bases aligning to TRBD1. CDR3 length: 14 amino acids. The germline gives CDR1 MNHEY, CDR2 SMNVEV (reference sequence). V lost 7 bases and J lost 2; bases outside the gene matches: 3. CDR3 protein: CASNTGGAYNEQFF. The CDR3 coding sequence is TGTGCCAGCAACACAGGGGGCGCCTACAATGAGCAGTTCTTC.

To note about this clone: The same CDR3 can be traced to other DNA sequences in this sample. V is TRBV27 and J is TRBJ1-1, with TRBD1 matching over 8 bases. V trimming: 5 bases; J trimming: 1 base; junction bases outside the gene matches: 6. The CDR3 contains 15 residues. Germline V gene data show CDR1 as MNHEY and CDR2 as SMNVEV (reference sequence). The CDR3 is CASSKPTGGNTEAFF. The CDR3 coding sequence is TGTGCCAGCAGTAAACCAACAGGGGGGAACACTGAAGCTTTCTTT.

The rearrangement joins TRBV3-1 (or the pseudogene TRBV3-2) to TRBJ2-7, with 11 nucleotides matching TRBD2. The CDR3 loop spans 15 amino acids. The V gene's germline CDR1 is LGHDT and CDR2 YNNKEL (reference sequence). V lost 4 bases to trimming and J lost 6 bases; unmatched junction nucleotides: 8. The CDR3 bases are TGTGCCAGCAGCCCCCAGCTAGCGGGAGGACTCGAGCAGTACTTC. Protein: CASSPQLAGGLEQYF.

J is TRBJ2-7 and V is TRBV7-9, with 13 bases identical to TRBD2. The V segment lost 5 bases and the J segment 2 bases; nucleotides outside the gene matches: 6. The CDR3 contains 16 residues. Per germline, CDR1 SEHNR and CDR2 FQNEAQ (reference sequence). CDR3 DNA: TGTGCCAGCAGCCCGGGGACTAGCGGGGCCACCTACGAGCAGTACTTC. It specifies CASSPGTSGATYEQYF.

V gene TRBV5-6 combines with J gene TRBJ2-7, with D perhaps TRBD1 (6 bases). The germline CDR1 and CDR2 sequences are SGHDT and YYEEEE. The CDR3 extends over 13 amino acids. Trimming took off 9 bases at V and 4 bases at J, with 17 bases between the two ends. CDR3 DNA: TGTGCCAACGAGGGACATCAACCTTACGAGCAGTACTTC. Translation: CANEGHQPYEQYF. Complete variable domain (other parts from reference TRBV5-6 and TRBJ2-7): DAGVTQSPTHLIKTRGQQVTLRCSPKSGHDTVSWYQQALGQGPQFIFQYYEEEERQRGNFPDRFSGHQFPNYSSELNVNALLLGDSALYLCANEGHQPYEQYFGPGTRLTVT.

The V and J genes are TRBV2 and TRBJ1-1, with TRBD1 identical over 7 bases. Looked up from germline, CDR1 is SNHLY and CDR2 is FYNNEI. This CDR3 has 14 amino acids. The V and J ends lost 6 bases and 1 base, in that order; junction bases with no gene match: 5. CDR3 sequence: CASRRGQPNTEAFF. CDR3 DNA sequence: TGTGCCAGCAGGAGGGGACAGCCGAACACTGAAGCTTTCTTT.

This clone was detected only a few times. This chain links TRBV18 with TRBJ2-1, with TRBD2 matching 12 bases. The J segment lost 8 bases and the V segment lost 1 base, leaving 3 bases of the junction unmatched. Looked up from germline, CDR1 is KGHSH and CDR2 is LQKENI. The CDR3 runs to 15 residues. CDR3 protein: CASSPRTSGKHEQFF. In DNA, the CDR3 is TGTGCCAGCTCACCACGGACTAGCGGGAAACATGAGCAGTTCTTC. Combining the CDR3 with reference TRBV18 and TRBJ2-1 gives the whole variable domain NAGVMQNPRHLVRRRGQEARLRCSPMKGHSHVYWYRQLPEEGLKFMVYLQKENIIDESGMPKERFSAEFPKEGPSILRIQQVVRGDSAAYFCASSPRTSGKHEQFFGPGTRLTVL.

The gene calls are TRBV6-6 and TRBJ2-2; D is perhaps TRBD2 (6 bases). Trimming cost V 8 bases and J 1 base, with 8 bases left between them. This CDR3 is built from 13 residues. The germline gives CDR1 MNHNY, CDR2 SVGAGI (reference sequence). This CDR3 reads CASVAVNTGELFF. In DNA, the CDR3 is TGTGCCAGCGTAGCGGTGAACACCGGGGAGCTGTTTTTT.

This clone was counted a single time. The chain carries TRBV11-3 and TRBJ2-1; TRBD2 matches 9 bases. Trimming at V came to 1 base and at J to 9 bases, leaving 7 bases not matched to a gene. Germline-derived CDR1 and CDR2 are SGHNT and YENEEA. This CDR3 comprises 15 residues. The CDR3 sequence: CASSLGVAGAAEQFF. CDR3 bases: TGTGCCAGCAGCTTAGGGGTAGCGGGAGCGGCTGAGCAGTTCTTC.

The chain uses TRBV6-6 and TRBJ2-7, with 8 positions matching TRBD2. V was clipped by 3 bases and J by 2 bases; unmatched bases: 6. Germline CDR1 and CDR2: MNHNY and SVGAGI (reference sequence). CDR3 size: 15 residues. The CDR3 DNA follows: TGTGCCAGCAGTTATCGGGAGGGGCGAGCCTACGAGCAGTACTTC. Translated, it gives CASSYREGRAYEQYF.

This clone was counted at least ten times. The chain recombines TRBV11-2 with TRBJ2-2; D ambiguous. CDR3 length equals 11 residues. Trimming shortened V by 5 bases and J by 8 bases, and 6 bases separated the two germline ends. The germline gives CDR1 SGHAT, CDR2 FQNNGV. The CDR3 DNA reads as TGTGCCAGCAGCCAGTCAGGGGAGCTGTTTTTT. It is translated as CASSQSGELFF.

The CDR3: CASSLAASGSSGTDTQYF. The CDR3 DNA follows: TGCGCCAGCAGCTTGGCAGCTAGCGGGAGCTCTGGCACAGATACGCAGTATTTT. The chain recombines TRBV5-1 with TRBJ2-3; 10 nucleotides match TRBD2. Per germline, CDR1 SGHRS and CDR2 YFSETQ. This CDR3 spans 18 amino acids. J lost 1 base, V lost 0 bases, and 8 bases had no gene match.

The gene calls are TRBV2 and TRBJ2-1; 10 positions match TRBD2. Germline V CDR1 and CDR2: SNHLY, FYNNEI. This CDR3 is built from 15 residues. J was trimmed by 7 bases and V by 8 bases; bases with no gene match: 11. This chain's CDR3 is CASLYLAGVGNEQFF. CDR3 sequence (DNA): TGTGCCAGCCTTTACCTAGCGGGGGTGGGGAATGAGCAGTTCTTC.

This chain connects TRBV11-2 to TRBJ2-7, with a possible D match to TRBD1 (5 bases). Germline CDR1 SGHAT, CDR2 FQNNGV. The CDR3 totals 15 residues. V was cut by 5 bases and J by 2 bases, with 16 bases left in between. The CDR3 coding sequence is TGTGCCAGCAGCACGTCTCAGGGTAGCACCTACGAGCAGTACTTC. It codes for CASSTSQGSTYEQYF. The complete variable domain, with remaining parts taken from reference TRBV11-2 and TRBJ2-7, reads EAGVAQSPRYKIIEKRQSVAFWCNPISGHATLYWYQQILGQGPKLLIQFQNNGVVDDSQLPKDRFSAERLKGVDSTLKIQPAKLEDSAVYLCASSTSQGSTYEQYFGPGTRLTVT.

This clone occurred once. The chain recombines TRBV7-3 with TRBJ2-1, with D unclear. The CDR3 has 14 residues. V lost 4 bases and J 5 bases, leaving 12 bases between the germline ends. The germline CDR1 and CDR2 sequences are SGHTA and FQGTGA. CDR3 sequence (DNA): TGTGCCAGCAGCTCTGCCCAGGTCGACAATGAGCAGTTCTTC. It yields the protein CASSSAQVDNEQFF.

The chain carries TRBV7-2 and TRBJ1-5; 9 bases fit TRBD1. This CDR3 is 15 amino acids long. Germline V CDR1 and CDR2: SGHTA, FQGNSA. The V gene end was trimmed by 2 bases and the J gene end by 5 bases; junction bases not matched to a gene: 4. DNA of the CDR3: TGTGCCAGCAGCTTACAACAGGGGGCGGATCAGCCCCAGCATTTT. As protein: CASSLQQGADQPQHF. Full variable domain (remainder filled in from reference TRBV7-2 and TRBJ1-5): GAGVSQSPSNKVTEKGKDVELRCDPISGHTALYWYRQSLGQGLEFLIYFQGNSAPDKSGLPSDRFSAERTGGSVSTLTIQRTQQEDSAVYLCASSLQQGADQPQHFGDGTRLSIL.

This clone was found a few times. The rearrangement uses TRBV2 and TRBJ1-5; D is unclear. The CDR3 extends over 14 amino acids. V was clipped by 4 bases and J by 0 bases, with 7 bases between them. Germline V gene data show CDR1 as SNHLY and CDR2 as FYNNEI. CDR3 loop: CASSVGSSNQPQHF. In DNA form, the CDR3 reads TGTGCCAGCAGTGTGGGCAGTAGCAATCAGCCCCAGCATTTT.